This T cell receptor beta chain was profiled in a study of blood T cells in healthy people across ages. PCR was performed a second time for about 6 to 12 cycles using a sample-barcoded 5' primer and a J-beta primer mix. TCRdb reprocessed the 5' RACE reads via MiXCR and lists one record per CDR3 protein. This sample carries roughly 730,000 distinct CDR3 sequences, 56% of them seen once, and the ten largest clones take roughly 24%. This clonotype was recorded a few times. Germline-derived CDR1 and CDR2 are LGHNA and YNFKEQ. Trimming shortened V by 3 bases and J by 5 bases, and 11 bases separated the two germline ends. The CDR3 extends over 14 amino acids.

J is TRBJ2-1 and V is TRBV4-2; perhaps D is TRBD1 or TRBD2 (5 bases each). Sequenced material: blood. This TCR derives from a man aged 40-50 years in good health. The CDR3 DNA reads as TGTGCCAGCAGCCAGGTGGGACCGCACAATGAGCAGTTCTTC. It codes for CASSQVGPHNEQFF.